This T cell receptor (beta chain) was identified during a study of T cells after yellow fever vaccination. TCRdb used MiXCR to reprocess the 5' RACE reads, holding one entry per CDR3 protein. Of more than 250,000 distinct CDR3 sequences listed, around 6.8% were seen once; the top ten hold about a sixth. This CDR3 contains 16 residues. The junction had 8 bases not matched to a gene; V was cut back by 3 bases and J by 5 bases. This TCR was sampled from a man between 18 and 35 years old who received the YFV17D yellow fever vaccine. This chain joins TRBV12-3 or TRBV12-4 and TRBJ1-5, with 9 bases that match TRBD1. The specimen comprised PBMCs, sampled roughly 46 days after the first yellow fever vaccination. This chain's CDR3 is CASSFGGTGRYQPQHF. The CDR3, as DNA: TGTGCCAGCAGTTTCGGTGGGACAGGGAGGTATCAGCCCCAGCATTTT.